Below are 11 T cell receptor beta chains sequenced from a single sample in a study of vaccination and CD4 T cells after COVID-19. The study sequenced cultured CD4+ T cell DNA using the Oncomine TCR Beta short-read assay. TCRdb reanalysed the PCR reads using MiXCR and keeps one entry per CDR3 protein. The sample includes roughly 23,000 distinct CDR3 sequences, under 45% of them seen just once. Antigen specificity for these receptors is unknown. Treatment denoted: roughly 11-day PBMC culture with coronavirus spike peptide pools or control peptides (ViraFEST assay). Source: CD4+ T cells from blood, cultured in vitro, taken before SARS-CoV-2 vaccination. These receptors all stem from a human donor who received a COVID-19 vaccine.

This chain connects TRBV27 to TRBJ1-6; D is possibly TRBD1 (6 bases). Trimming took off 1 base at V and 9 bases at J, with 16 bases between the two ends. From germline, CDR1 is MNHEY and CDR2 SMNVEV (reference sequence). This CDR3 has 16 residues. CDR3 protein: CASSLYFRTVGSPLHF. CDR3 nucleotide sequence: TGTGCCAGCAGTTTATACTTCCGGACAGTGGGTTCACCCCTCCACTTT.

This chain joins TRBV2 and TRBJ1-5; no reliable D call. Germline CDR1 is SNHLY and CDR2 is FYNNEI. The CDR3 is 13 amino acids. V was trimmed by 2 bases and J by 0 bases, leaving 2 bases between them. CDR3 nucleotide sequence: TGTGCCAGCAGTGAATATAGCAATCAGCCCCAGCATTTT. It encodes CASSEYSNQPQHF.

The rearrangement uses TRBV6-5 and TRBJ2-2; 7 positions match TRBD1. The V and J ends lost 3 bases and 8 bases, in that order; junction bases with no gene match: 6. Germline V gene data show CDR1 as MNHEY and CDR2 as SVGAGI. The CDR3 covers 14 residues. The CDR3 here is CASSYDRDIGELFF. DNA for the CDR3: TGTGCCAGCAGTTATGACAGGGATATTGGGGAGCTGTTTTTT.

The rearrangement uses TRBV12-5 and TRBJ1-2; D is perhaps TRBD1 (6 bases). Germline loops: CDR1 LGHNT, CDR2 FRNRAP. CDR3 length: 14 amino acids. Trimming shortened V by 1 base and J by 8 bases, and 14 bases separated the two germline ends. The CDR3 spells CASGLGYRERGYTF. The CDR3 coding sequence is TGTGCTAGTGGTTTGGGGTACAGGGAGCGGGGCTACACCTTC.

This clonotype was seen more than once but under ten times. The CDR3 region has the DNA TGTGCCAGCAACCCGGGACAGAACAATCAGCCCCAGCATTTT. Translated: CASNPGQNNQPQHF. The rearrangement joins TRBV6-1 to TRBJ1-5, with 7 bases aligning to TRBD1. V was clipped by 7 bases and J by 3 bases; unmatched bases: 6. CDR3 length: 14 amino acids. The germline V gene has CDR1 MNHNS and CDR2 SASEGT.

In its sample, this clonotype was seen a few times. This chain uses TRBV20-1 with TRBJ2-2, with TRBD2 matching over 9 bases. CDR3 length equals 13 residues. V gave up 3 bases and J gave up 4 bases; unmatched junction bases: 0. Germline CDR1 is DFQATT and CDR2 is SNEGSKA (reference sequence). The CDR3 reads CSARRGGTGELFF. The CDR3 nucleotides read TGCAGTGCTAGGCGGGGGGGCACCGGGGAGCTGTTTTTT.

The chain joins TRBV25-1 to TRBJ1-2, with 12 bases that match TRBD1. V lost 0 bases to trimming and J lost 11 bases; unmatched junction nucleotides: 7. The CDR3 is made up of 15 amino acids. Germline V gene sequence: CDR1 MGHDK, CDR2 SYGVNS. The CDR3 region is CASSEYGTGGGGYTF. The CDR3 DNA sequence: TGTGCCAGCAGTGAATATGGGACAGGGGGCGGCGGGTACACCTTC.

The CDR3 region is CASSREGGDTGELFF. CDR3 nucleotide sequence: TGTGCCAGCAGCCGGGAGGGGGGCGACACCGGGGAGCTGTTTTTT. The chain has TRBV4-2 and TRBJ2-2, with D perhaps matching TRBD2 (7 bases). Germline assignment: CDR1 LGHNA and CDR2 YNFKEQ. Trimming took off 4 bases at V and 3 bases at J, with 12 bases between the two ends. CDR3 size: 15 residues.

The rearrangement links TRBV20-1 to TRBJ2-7; 8 bases are a match to TRBD2. Per germline, CDR1 DFQATT and CDR2 SNEGSKA (reference sequence). V gave up 3 bases and J gave up 5 bases; unmatched junction bases: 9. This CDR3 spans 14 amino acids. CDR3 amino acids: CSASTGGHSDEQYF. In DNA form, the CDR3 reads TGCAGTGCTAGTACGGGGGGGCACTCGGACGAGCAGTACTTC.

The CDR3, as DNA: TGTGCCAGCAGTTTAATACAGATTAATTCACCCCTCCACTTT. It is translated as CASSLIQINSPLHF. The gene calls are TRBV12-3 or TRBV12-4 and TRBJ1-6; no reliable D call. With 2 bases removed from V and 6 bases from J, the gap between germline ends came to 8 bases. This CDR3 region has 14 residues.

This clonotype has just a few counts. The V and J genes are TRBV25-1 and TRBJ1-6; D is uncertain. The CDR3 length is 14 residues. V lost 1 base and J lost 8, with 9 bases in between. Germline values: CDR1 MGHDK, CDR2 SYGVNS. The CDR3 nucleotides are TGTGCCAGCAGTGAATCGCTGGGTCATTCACCCCTCCACTTT. Translating it yields CASSESLGHSPLHF.